Listed below are T cell receptor beta chains from one sample, sequenced in a study of blood T cell repertoires in COVID-19. Measured with immunoSEQ multiplex PCR; TCRdb has only the in-frame clones, and not every one. The sample consists of about 76,000 clones, approximately 78% of them appearing once. Specimen: peripheral blood. All receptors come from a woman in her sixties or seventies with acute or convalescent COVID-19. The CDR3 runs from the conserved cysteine through the conserved F or W. Fields, in order: CDR3 DNA, CDR3 protein, J gene, D gene, clone size, V gene. The D gene is left open where the match is weak. Part of the rows lack a size; the others show once, few, many or a class for expanded clones.

cdr3_nt: TGTGCCAGCAGATTCGGGGAGTGGACTGAAGCTTTCTTT; cdr3_aa: CASRFGEWTEAFF; j_call: TRBJ1-1; d_call: -; clone_size: -; v_call: TRBV12-3/TRBV12-4
cdr3_nt: TGTGCCCGACGACCGGCGGCAGTTCACTATGGCTACACCTTC; cdr3_aa: CARRPAAVHYGYTF; j_call: TRBJ1-2; d_call: -; clone_size: -; v_call: TRBV30
cdr3_nt: TGTGCCAGCAGTTACTCAAGGCAGGCGAAGAACACTGAAGCTTTCTTT; cdr3_aa: CASSYSRQAKNTEAFF; j_call: TRBJ1-1; d_call: -; clone_size: -; v_call: TRBV6-5
cdr3_nt: TGTGCCAGCAGCTTGGGGAACGACAGGGACCAGTACTTC; cdr3_aa: CASSLGNDRDQYF; j_call: TRBJ2-5; d_call: TRBD1; clone_size: -; v_call: TRBV5-4
cdr3_nt: TGTGCCAGCAGTGAATCGGGGGGCCTGGGCTACACCTTC; cdr3_aa: CASSESGGLGYTF; j_call: TRBJ1-2; d_call: -; clone_size: -; v_call: TRBV6-1
cdr3_nt: TGCGCCAGCAGCCAAGATACAGTTTCCACTGAAGCTTTCTTT; cdr3_aa: CASSQDTVSTEAFF; j_call: TRBJ1-1; d_call: -; clone_size: -; v_call: TRBV4-3
cdr3_nt: TGTGCCAGCAGCAAGACAGGGAGCGGCTACACCTTC; cdr3_aa: CASSKTGSGYTF; j_call: TRBJ1-2; d_call: TRBD1; clone_size: -; v_call: TRBV6-5
cdr3_nt: TGCGCCAGCAGTGAGGAAGGAGGGACAGAAGCCTTGAACACTGAAGCTTTCTTT; cdr3_aa: CASSEEGGTEALNTEAFF; j_call: TRBJ1-1; d_call: TRBD1; clone_size: -; v_call: TRBV10-2
cdr3_nt: TGTGCCAGTAGCACTAGCGGCAGGCAGAACACCGGGGAGCTGTTTTTT; cdr3_aa: CASSTSGRQNTGELFF; j_call: TRBJ2-2; d_call: TRBD2; clone_size: -; v_call: TRBV19
cdr3_nt: TGTGCCAGCAGCCAAGAGGGGGCAGTCGCGGCTTTCTTT; cdr3_aa: CASSQEGAVAAFF; j_call: TRBJ1-1; d_call: -; clone_size: -; v_call: TRBV3-1/TRBV3-2
cdr3_nt: TGTGCCAGCCAGTCAACCGTTGGCACTGAAGCTTTCTTT; cdr3_aa: CASQSTVGTEAFF; j_call: TRBJ1-1; d_call: -; clone_size: -; v_call: TRBV19
cdr3_nt: TGTGCCTGGACCCGGGGACAGACCTCTGGAAACACCATATATTTT; cdr3_aa: CAWTRGQTSGNTIYF; j_call: TRBJ1-3; d_call: TRBD1; clone_size: -; v_call: TRBV30
cdr3_nt: TGTGCCTGGATTGTGAGCTCTGGGGCCAACGTCCTGACTTTC; cdr3_aa: CAWIVSSGANVLTF; j_call: TRBJ2-6; d_call: -; clone_size: -; v_call: TRBV30
cdr3_nt: TGTGCCAGTAGTACTTTAGCGGGGAGGAACACCGGGGAGCTGTTTTTT; cdr3_aa: CASSTLAGRNTGELFF; j_call: TRBJ2-2; d_call: TRBD2; clone_size: -; v_call: TRBV19
cdr3_nt: TGTGCCAGCAGTTATGGGACAGGGGTTAATGAAAAACTGTTTTTT; cdr3_aa: CASSYGTGVNEKLFF; j_call: TRBJ1-4; d_call: TRBD1; clone_size: -; v_call: TRBV6-6
cdr3_nt: TGTGCCAGTAGTAGTGAAACTAGCGGGGGGTCCTACGAGCAGTACTTC; cdr3_aa: CASSSETSGGSYEQYF; j_call: TRBJ2-7; d_call: TRBD2; clone_size: once; v_call: TRBV19
cdr3_nt: TGTGCCAGCAGCTTACAGTTGGGCACTGAAGCTTTCTTT; cdr3_aa: CASSLQLGTEAFF; j_call: TRBJ1-1; d_call: -; clone_size: -; v_call: TRBV5-5
cdr3_nt: TGTGCCAGCCGAGGGGCGGGGGGATCCTACAATGAGCAGTTCTTC; cdr3_aa: CASRGAGGSYNEQFF; j_call: TRBJ2-1; d_call: TRBD2; clone_size: -; v_call: TRBV6-5
cdr3_nt: TGTGCCACCCGACAGAACACTGAAGCTTTCTTT; cdr3_aa: CATRQNTEAFF; j_call: TRBJ1-1; d_call: -; clone_size: -; v_call: TRBV3-1/TRBV3-2
cdr3_nt: TGTGCCAGCAGTCGATACGCAACGGTCTCGGAGATGAGTCAGCCCCAGCATTTT; cdr3_aa: CASSRYATVSEMSQPQHF; j_call: TRBJ1-5; d_call: -; clone_size: -; v_call: TRBV27
cdr3_nt: TGTGCCAGCATTCGGTCCGACAGGGCTTCTACTGAAGCTTTCTTT; cdr3_aa: CASIRSDRASTEAFF; j_call: TRBJ1-1; d_call: TRBD1; clone_size: -; v_call: TRBV5-4
cdr3_nt: TGCGCCAGCAGCCATGGCGGACTAGCGAGCACAGATACGCAGTATTTT; cdr3_aa: CASSHGGLASTDTQYF; j_call: TRBJ2-3; d_call: TRBD2; clone_size: -; v_call: TRBV4-3